The following is a T cell receptor (beta chain) sequence with its context. Antigen: not known. The data originate from a study of blood T cells in healthy people across ages. A sample-barcoded 5' primer and a J-beta primer mix were used in a second PCR of roughly 7 to 11 cycles. TCRdb processed the 5' RACE reads anew with MiXCR; each CDR3 protein has one entry. The table records over a million distinct CDR3 sequences, approximately 42% of them present only once. CDR3 length: 14 residues. Germline V gene data show CDR1 as SQVTM and CDR2 as ANQGSEA. V shed 6 bases and J shed 0 bases, with 15 bases lying between them. General study findings and limits: Investigators treated diversity estimates from one million T cells as underestimates.

The study isolated at least 7 million PBMCs from each sample. The sequencing input was blood. The chain has TRBV29-1 and TRBJ2-7; TRBD2 might be the D (5 bases). The source is a woman aged 18-29 years in good health. As DNA, the CDR3 is TGCAGCGTCGCCCGGACGGGAAGCTCCTACGAGCAGTACTTC. Encoded protein: CSVARTGSSYEQYF.